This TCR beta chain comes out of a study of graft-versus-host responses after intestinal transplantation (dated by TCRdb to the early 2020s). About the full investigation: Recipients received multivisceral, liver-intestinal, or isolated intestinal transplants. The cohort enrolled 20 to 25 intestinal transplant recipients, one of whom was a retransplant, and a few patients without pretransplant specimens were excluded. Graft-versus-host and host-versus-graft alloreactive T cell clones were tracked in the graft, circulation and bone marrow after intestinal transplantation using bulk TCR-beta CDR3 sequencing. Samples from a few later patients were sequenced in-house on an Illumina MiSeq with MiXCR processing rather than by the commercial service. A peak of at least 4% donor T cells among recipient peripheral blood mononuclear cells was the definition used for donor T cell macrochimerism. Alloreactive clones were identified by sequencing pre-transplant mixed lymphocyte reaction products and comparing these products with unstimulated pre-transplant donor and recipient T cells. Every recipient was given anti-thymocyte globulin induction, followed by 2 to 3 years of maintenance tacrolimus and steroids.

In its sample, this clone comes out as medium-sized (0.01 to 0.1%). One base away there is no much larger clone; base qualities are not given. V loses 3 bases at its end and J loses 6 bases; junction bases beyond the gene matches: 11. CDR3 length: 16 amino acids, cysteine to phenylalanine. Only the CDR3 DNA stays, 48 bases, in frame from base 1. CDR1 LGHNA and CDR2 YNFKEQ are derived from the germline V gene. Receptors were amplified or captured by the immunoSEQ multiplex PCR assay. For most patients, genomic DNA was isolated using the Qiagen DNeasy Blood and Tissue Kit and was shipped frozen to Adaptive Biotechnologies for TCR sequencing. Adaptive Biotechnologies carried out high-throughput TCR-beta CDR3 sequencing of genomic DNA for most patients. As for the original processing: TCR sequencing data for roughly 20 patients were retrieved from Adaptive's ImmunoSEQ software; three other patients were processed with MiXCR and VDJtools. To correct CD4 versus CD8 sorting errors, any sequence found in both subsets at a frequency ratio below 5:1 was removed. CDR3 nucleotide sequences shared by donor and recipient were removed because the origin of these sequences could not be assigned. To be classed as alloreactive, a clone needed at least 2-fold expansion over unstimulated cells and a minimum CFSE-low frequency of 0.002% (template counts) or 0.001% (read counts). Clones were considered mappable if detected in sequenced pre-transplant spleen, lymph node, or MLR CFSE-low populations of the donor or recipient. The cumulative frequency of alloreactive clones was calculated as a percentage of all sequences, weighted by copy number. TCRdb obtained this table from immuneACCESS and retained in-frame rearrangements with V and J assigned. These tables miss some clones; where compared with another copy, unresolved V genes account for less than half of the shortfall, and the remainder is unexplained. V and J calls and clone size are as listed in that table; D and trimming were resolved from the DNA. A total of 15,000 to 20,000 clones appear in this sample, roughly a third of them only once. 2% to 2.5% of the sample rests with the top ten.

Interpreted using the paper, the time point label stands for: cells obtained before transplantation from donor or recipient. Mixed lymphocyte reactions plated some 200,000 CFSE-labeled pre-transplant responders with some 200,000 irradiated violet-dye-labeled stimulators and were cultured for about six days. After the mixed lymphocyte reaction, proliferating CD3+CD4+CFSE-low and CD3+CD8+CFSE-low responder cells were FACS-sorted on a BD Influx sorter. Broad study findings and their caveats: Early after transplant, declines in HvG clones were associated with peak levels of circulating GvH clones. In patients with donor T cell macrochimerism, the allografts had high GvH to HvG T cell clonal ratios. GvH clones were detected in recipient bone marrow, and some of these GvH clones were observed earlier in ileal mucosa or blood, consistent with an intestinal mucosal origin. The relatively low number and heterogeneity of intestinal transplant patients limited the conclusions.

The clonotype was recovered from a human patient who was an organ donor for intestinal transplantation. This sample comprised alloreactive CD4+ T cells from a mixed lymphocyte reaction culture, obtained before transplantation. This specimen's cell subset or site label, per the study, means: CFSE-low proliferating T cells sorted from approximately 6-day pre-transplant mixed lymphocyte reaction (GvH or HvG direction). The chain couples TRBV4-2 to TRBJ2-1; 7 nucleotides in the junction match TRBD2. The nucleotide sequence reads TGTGCCAGCAGCCACTTTGGACTAGTGAATGGCAATGAGCAGTTCTTC. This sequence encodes CASSHFGLVNGNEQFF.